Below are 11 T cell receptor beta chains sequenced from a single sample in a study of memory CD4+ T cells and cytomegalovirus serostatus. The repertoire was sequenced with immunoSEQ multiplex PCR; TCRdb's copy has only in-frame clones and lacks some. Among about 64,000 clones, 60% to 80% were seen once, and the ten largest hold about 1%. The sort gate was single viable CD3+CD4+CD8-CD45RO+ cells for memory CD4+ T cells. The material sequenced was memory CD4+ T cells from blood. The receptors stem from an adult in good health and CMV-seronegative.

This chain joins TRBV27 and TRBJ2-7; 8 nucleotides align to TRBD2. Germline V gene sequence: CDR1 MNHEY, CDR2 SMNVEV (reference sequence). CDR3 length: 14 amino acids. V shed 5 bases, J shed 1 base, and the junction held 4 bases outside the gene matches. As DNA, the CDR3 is TGTGCCAGCAGTACGGGAGGGGGATCCTACGAGCAGTACTTC. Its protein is CASSTGGGSYEQYF.

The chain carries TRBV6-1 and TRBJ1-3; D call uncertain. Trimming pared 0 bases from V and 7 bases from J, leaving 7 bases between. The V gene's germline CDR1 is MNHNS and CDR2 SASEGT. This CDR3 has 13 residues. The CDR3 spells CASSEADVNTIYF. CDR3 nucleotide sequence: TGTGCCAGCAGTGAAGCTGATGTGAACACCATATATTTT.

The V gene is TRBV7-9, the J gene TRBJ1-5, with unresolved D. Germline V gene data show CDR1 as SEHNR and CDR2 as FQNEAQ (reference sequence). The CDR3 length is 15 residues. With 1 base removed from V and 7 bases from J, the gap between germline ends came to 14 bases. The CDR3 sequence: CASSLGATGSQPQHF. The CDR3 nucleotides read TGTGCCAGCAGCTTAGGGGCCACGGGATCCCAGCCCCAGCATTTT.

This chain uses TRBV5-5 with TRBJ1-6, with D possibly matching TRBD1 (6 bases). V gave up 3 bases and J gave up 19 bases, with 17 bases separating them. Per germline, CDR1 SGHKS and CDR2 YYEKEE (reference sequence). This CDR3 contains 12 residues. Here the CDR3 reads CASSSGPGGGHF. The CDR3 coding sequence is TGTGCCAGCAGCTCCGGACCGGGAGGGGGGCACTTT.

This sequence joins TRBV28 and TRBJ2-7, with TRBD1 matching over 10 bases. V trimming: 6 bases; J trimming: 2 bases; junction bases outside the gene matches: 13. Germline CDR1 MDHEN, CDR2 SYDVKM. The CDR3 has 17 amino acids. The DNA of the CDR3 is TGTGCCAGCAGAGTGGACAGGGGGACACTTTCGCCCTACGAGCAGTACTTC. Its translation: CASRVDRGTLSPYEQYF. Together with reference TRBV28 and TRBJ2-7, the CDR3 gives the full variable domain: DVKVTQSSRYLVKRTGEKVFLECVQDMDHENMFWYRQDPGLGLRLIYFSYDVKMKEKGDIPEGYSVSREKKERFSLILESASTNQTSMYLCASRVDRGTLSPYEQYFGPGTRLTVT.

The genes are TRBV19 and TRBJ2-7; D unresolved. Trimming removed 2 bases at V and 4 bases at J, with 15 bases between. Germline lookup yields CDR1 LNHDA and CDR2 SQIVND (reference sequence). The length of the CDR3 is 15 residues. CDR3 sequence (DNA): TGTGCCAGTAGTATATCGTCCCCCACGCTTTACGAGCAGTACTTC. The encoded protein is CASSISSPTLYEQYF.

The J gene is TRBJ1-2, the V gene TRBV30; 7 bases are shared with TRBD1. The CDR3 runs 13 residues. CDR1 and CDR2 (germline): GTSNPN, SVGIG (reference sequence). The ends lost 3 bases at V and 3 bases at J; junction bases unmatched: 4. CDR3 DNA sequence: TGTGCCTGGAGCCTACAGGGGTACTATGGCTACACCTTC. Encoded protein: CAWSLQGYYGYTF.

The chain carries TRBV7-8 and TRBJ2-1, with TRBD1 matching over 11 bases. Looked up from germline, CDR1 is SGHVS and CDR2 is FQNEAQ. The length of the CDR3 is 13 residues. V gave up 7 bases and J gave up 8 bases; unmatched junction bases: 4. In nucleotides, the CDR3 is TGTGCCAGCATTACGGACAGGGGGCATGAGCAGTTCTTC. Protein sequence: CASITDRGHEQFF.

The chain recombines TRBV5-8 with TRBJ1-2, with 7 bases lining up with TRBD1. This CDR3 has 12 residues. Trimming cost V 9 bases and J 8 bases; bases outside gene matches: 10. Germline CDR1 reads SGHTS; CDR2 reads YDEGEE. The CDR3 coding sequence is TGTGCCACCGTAAAAAGACAGGGAGGCTACACCTTC. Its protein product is CATVKRQGGYTF. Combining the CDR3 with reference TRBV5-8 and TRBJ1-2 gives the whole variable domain EAGVTQSPTHLIKTRGQQATLRCSPISGHTSVYWYQQALGLGLQFLLWYDEGEERNRGNFPPRFSGRQFPNYSSELNVNALELEDSALYLCATVKRQGGYTFGSGTRLTVV.

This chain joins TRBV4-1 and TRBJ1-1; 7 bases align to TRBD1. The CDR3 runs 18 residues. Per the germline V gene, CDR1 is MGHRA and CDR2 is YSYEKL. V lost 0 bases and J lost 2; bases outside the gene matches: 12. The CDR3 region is CASSQDLRAGGLNTEAFF. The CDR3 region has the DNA TGCGCCAGCAGCCAAGATCTCAGGGCAGGGGGGCTAAACACTGAAGCTTTCTTT.

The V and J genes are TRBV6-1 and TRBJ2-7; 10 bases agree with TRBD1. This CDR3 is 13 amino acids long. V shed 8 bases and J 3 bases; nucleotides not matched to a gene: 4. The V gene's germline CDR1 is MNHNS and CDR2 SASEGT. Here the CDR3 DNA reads TGTGCCAGCGGTGGGACAGGGGACTACGAGCAGTACTTC. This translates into CASGGTGDYEQYF.